Shown below are 31 T cell receptor beta chains from a single sample sequenced in a study of OX40 agonist ivuxolimab in advanced cancers. Clones were read by immunoSEQ multiplex PCR, and TCRdb kept only the in-frame ones, dropping some. The sample shows tens of thousands of clones, roughly 84% of them seen only once. This specimen was CD4+ or CD8+ T cells sorted from blood, taken in a trial of the OX40 agonist ivuxolimab. These receptors were collected from an adult with an advanced solid tumor such as melanoma, head and neck, liver or kidney cancer.

This clone was seen only once. The genes are TRBV14 and TRBJ2-3; TRBD2 matches at 8 bases. The V gene end was trimmed by 4 bases and the J gene end by 3 bases; junction bases not matched to a gene: 6. The CDR3 runs 15 residues. Germline V gene lookup returns CDR1 SGHDN and CDR2 FVKESK. The CDR3 sequence is CASSLGGGRTDTQYF. CDR3 bases: TGTGCCAGCAGCCTGGGTGGCGGGAGGACAGATACGCAGTATTTT.

This clone was seen once. The V call is TRBV30, the J call TRBJ1-1; D call uncertain. This CDR3 has 13 amino acids. Germline-derived CDR1 and CDR2 are GTSNPN and SVGIG (reference sequence). V was shortened by 0 bases and J by 5 bases, with 10 bases between the two germline ends. The CDR3 loop reads CAWSVRSVTEAFF. CDR3 DNA sequence: TGTGCCTGGAGTGTACGTAGCGTAACTGAAGCTTTCTTT.

This clone appeared a single time. The CDR3 protein is CASSRTSGVTGELFF. In nucleotides, the CDR3 is TGTGCCAGCAGCCGGACTAGCGGGGTTACCGGGGAGCTGTTTTTT. V gene TRBV11-2 combines with J gene TRBJ2-2; 12 nucleotides align to TRBD2. The germline V gene has CDR1 SGHAT and CDR2 FQNNGV. The junction had 3 bases not matched to a gene; V was cut back by 5 bases and J by 5 bases. The CDR3 is 15 residues long.

The chain links TRBV7-9 to TRBJ2-1; 8 nucleotides align to TRBD2. CDR3 length: 14 residues. Trimming took 5 bases from V and 7 from J; bases not matched to a gene: 7. Per germline, CDR1 SEHNR and CDR2 FQNEAQ (reference sequence). The CDR3 nucleotides are TGTGCCAGCAGCCCGACTAGCGTTCGTAATGAGCAGTTCTTC. Translating gives CASSPTSVRNEQFF.

This rearrangement joins TRBV27 to TRBJ2-7; 7 bases line up with TRBD2. CDR1 and CDR2 (germline): MNHEY, SMNVEV (reference sequence). CDR3 length: 14 residues. Trimming removed 0 bases from V and 10 bases from J; junction bases left unmatched: 9. The CDR3 is CASSLSGLAEPQYF. The CDR3 DNA sequence: TGTGCCAGCAGTTTATCGGGGCTAGCGGAACCTCAGTACTTC.

This clone was found once. The chain links TRBV7-6 to TRBJ2-5; 8 nucleotides align to TRBD2. CDR3 length: 16 residues. The V gene end was trimmed by 2 bases and the J gene end by 4 bases; junction bases not matched to a gene: 9. In germline, CDR1 is SGHVS, CDR2 FNYEAQ. The CDR3 here is CASSLPREGGRETQYF. DNA of the CDR3: TGTGCCAGCAGCTTACCCCGGGAGGGGGGCCGAGAGACCCAGTACTTC.

This chain uses TRBV7-6 with TRBJ2-3, with TRBD1 matching 9 bases. Per the germline V gene, CDR1 is SGHVS and CDR2 is FNYEAQ. Trimming took 3 bases from V and 3 from J; bases not matched to a gene: 16. The CDR3 is 19 amino acids. CDR3 bases: TGTGCCAGCAGCTTCCCCCGTGGGGCTGACAGGGGGAAGACAGATACGCAGTATTTT. This encodes CASSFPRGADRGKTDTQYF.

This rearrangement joins TRBV2 to TRBJ2-1, with D perhaps being TRBD1 or TRBD2 (5 bases each). The length of the CDR3 is 14 residues. Germline CDR1 SNHLY, CDR2 FYNNEI. Trimming cost V 6 bases and J 1 base, with 10 bases left between them. For the CDR3, the DNA is TGTGCCAGCAGGGGGGAGCGGTCCTACAATGAGCAGTTCTTC. Translating gives CASRGERSYNEQFF.

The chain is built from TRBV19 and TRBJ2-1, with 7 bases matching TRBD1. Trimming took 5 bases from V and 2 from J; bases not matched to a gene: 6. Germline V gene sequence: CDR1 LNHDA, CDR2 SQIVND (reference sequence). The CDR3 length is 15 residues. CDR3 in amino acids: CASSPDRDPYNEQFF. CDR3 DNA sequence: TGTGCCAGTAGTCCTGACAGGGACCCCTACAATGAGCAGTTCTTC.

The V call is TRBV28, the J call TRBJ2-7, with 8 nucleotides matching TRBD1. The V gene's germline CDR1 is MDHEN and CDR2 SYDVKM. V lost 7 bases and J lost 3; bases outside the gene matches: 11. This CDR3 spans 15 amino acids. This chain's CDR3 is CASTNAGGSVYEQYF. The CDR3 bases are TGTGCCAGCACGAACGCAGGGGGCAGCGTCTACGAGCAGTACTTC.

The chain carries TRBV7-9 and TRBJ1-4; no clear D gene. The CDR3 length is 15 residues. Germline assignment: CDR1 SEHNR and CDR2 FQNEAQ (reference sequence). V was trimmed by 2 bases and J by 8 bases, leaving 15 bases between them. The CDR3 here is CASSLFPGEREKLFF. In DNA form, the CDR3 reads TGTGCCAGCAGCTTATTTCCGGGCGAAAGAGAAAAACTGTTTTTT.

In nucleotides, the CDR3 is TGTGCCAGCAGCTTACTGGGAGGACAAGAGACCCAGTACTTC. Translation: CASSLLGGQETQYF. The chain uses TRBV7-3 and TRBJ2-5; D is possibly TRBD2 (6 bases). Germline assignment: CDR1 SGHTA and CDR2 FQGTGA. This CDR3 contains 14 residues. V dropped 2 bases and J dropped 2 bases, with 9 bases sitting between them.

V and J are TRBV19 and TRBJ2-5; a possible D gene is TRBD1 (6 bases). Trimming left V 7 bases short and J 2 bases short, with 11 bases between. CDR1 and CDR2 (germline): LNHDA, SQIVND (reference sequence). The CDR3 loop spans 13 amino acids. CDR3: CASNVDRQETQYF. CDR3 nucleotides: TGTGCCAGTAATGTAGACAGGCAAGAGACCCAGTACTTC. The variable domain in full, completed from reference TRBV19 and TRBJ2-5, reads DGGITQSPKYLFRKEGQNVTLSCEQNLNHDAMYWYRQDPGQGLRLIYYSQIVNDFQKGDIAEGYSVSREKKESFPLTVTSAQKNPTAFYLCASNVDRQETQYFGPGTRLLVL.

As regards this clone: Other nucleotide sequences in the sample specify the same CDR3. This chain uses TRBV29-1 with TRBJ2-1; TRBD1 matches at 10 bases. Germline V gene sequence: CDR1 SQVTM, CDR2 ANQGSEA. CDR3 size: 16 residues. Trimming removed 2 bases from V and 9 bases from J; junction bases left unmatched: 13. CDR3 sequence (DNA): TGCAGCGTTGAAATGGGGGGGACGGGACAGGGGCCTGAGCAGTTCTTC. This codes for CSVEMGGTGQGPEQFF.

The genes are TRBV4-3 and TRBJ1-5; D is unresolved. The CDR3 sequence is 13 residues long. Germline values: CDR1 LGHNA, CDR2 YSLEER. V was pared by 8 bases and J by 4 bases, with 12 bases between. CDR3 in amino acids: CASARALNQPQHF. The CDR3 coding sequence is TGCGCCAGCGCACGGGCGTTAAATCAGCCCCAGCATTTT.

The chain joins TRBV5-1 to TRBJ2-5; D ambiguous. The germline V gene has CDR1 SGHRS and CDR2 YFSETQ. Trimming cost V 4 bases and J 0 bases, with 10 bases left between them. The CDR3 has 14 amino acids. CDR3 nucleotides: TGCGCCAGCAGCCCCAGCTGGCACCAAGAGACCCAGTACTTC. As protein: CASSPSWHQETQYF.

This chain links TRBV5-6 with TRBJ2-5, with D tentatively TRBD1 (6 bases). Germline loops: CDR1 SGHDT, CDR2 YYEEEE. The V gene lost 0 bases and the J gene lost 5 bases, with 20 bases spanning the gap. This CDR3 region has 17 residues. The chain's CDR3 is CASSLGVKGGVWETQYF. CDR3 nucleotides: TGTGCCAGCAGCTTGGGCGTCAAAGGGGGAGTTTGGGAGACCCAGTACTTC.

This clone was detected once. J is TRBJ1-3 and V is TRBV28; 7 nucleotides line up with TRBD1. Germline values: CDR1 MDHEN, CDR2 SYDVKM. Losses at the gene ends were 5 bases for V and 0 bases for J; bases not matched to a gene: 1. The CDR3 is 14 residues long. The CDR3 region has the DNA TGTGCCAGCAGTGGACAGGACTCTGGAAACACCATATATTTT. It yields the protein CASSGQDSGNTIYF.

The chain uses TRBV30 and TRBJ2-3, with 7 bases fitting TRBD2. Germline lookup yields CDR1 GTSNPN and CDR2 SVGIG (reference sequence). This CDR3 contains 15 residues. V gave up 0 bases and J gave up 6 bases; unmatched junction bases: 9. Written as DNA, the CDR3 is TGTGCCTGGAGTGTAGGCGGGAGTGGCAGGGATACGCAGTATTTT. Residues: CAWSVGGSGRDTQYF.

V is TRBV10-2 and J is TRBJ2-5; no clear D. V lost 2 bases and J lost 3, with 10 bases in between. CDR3 size: 14 residues. The germline V gene encodes CDR1 WSHSY and CDR2 SAAADI. In DNA form, the CDR3 reads TGCGCCAGCAGTGAGGGTGCCTCGGAAGAGACCCAGTACTTC. Its protein is CASSEGASEETQYF.

By sample share, this clone is medium-sized. This chain connects TRBV29-1 to TRBJ1-5; D remains ambiguous. Deletions cut 2 bases from V and 7 bases from J, with 15 bases between. Germline loops: CDR1 SQVTM, CDR2 ANQGSEA. This CDR3 region has 14 residues. DNA for the CDR3: TGCAGCGTTGAATTAGAAGGTTCGGGCCAGCCCCAGCATTTT. This sequence encodes CSVELEGSGQPQHF. The full variable domain, rest sourced from reference TRBV29-1 and TRBJ1-5, is SAVISQKPSRDICQRGTSLTIQCQVDSQVTMMFWYRQQPGQSLTLIATANQGSEATYESGFVIDKFPISRPNLTFSTLTVSNMSPEDSSIYLCSVELEGSGQPQHFGDGTRLSIL.

This clone is judged medium-sized (0.01 to 0.1%). This chain uses TRBV5-1 with TRBJ2-7; D is uncertain. V shed 0 bases and J shed 0 bases, with 7 bases lying between them. This CDR3 contains 14 residues. Per the germline V gene, CDR1 is SGHRS and CDR2 is YFSETQ. CDR3 loop: CASSLDASSYEQYF. Here the CDR3 DNA reads TGCGCCAGCAGCTTGGACGCGTCCTCCTACGAGCAGTACTTC.

The chain is built from TRBV11-2 and TRBJ2-3; 7 nucleotides line up with TRBD1. Germline V gives CDR1 SGHAT, CDR2 FQNNGV. The junction had 5 bases not matched to a gene; V was cut back by 5 bases and J by 0 bases. The length of the CDR3 is 15 residues. CDR3 protein: CASSVTGPSTDTQYF. The CDR3 bases are TGTGCCAGCAGCGTGACAGGGCCCAGCACAGATACGCAGTATTTT.

The chain couples TRBV2 to TRBJ2-1, with D possibly being TRBD2 (7 bases). The germline V gene encodes CDR1 SNHLY and CDR2 FYNNEI. The CDR3 length is 15 residues. The germline V and J ends were trimmed by 8 bases and 2 bases, with 16 bases remaining between them. CDR3 sequence: CASAEEGGAYNEQFF. Written as DNA, the CDR3 is TGTGCCAGCGCGGAAGAGGGGGGGGCCTACAATGAGCAGTTCTTC. The full variable domain, rest sourced from reference TRBV2 and TRBJ2-1, is EPEVTQTPSHQVTQMGQEVILRCVPISNHLYFYWYRQILGQKVEFLVSFYNNEISEKSEIFDDQFSVERPDGSNFTLKIRSTKLEDSAMYFCASAEEGGAYNEQFFGPGTRLTVL.

The chain is built from TRBV9 and TRBJ2-1; D might be TRBD2 (5 bases). V was shortened by 3 bases and J by 3 bases, with 13 bases between the two germline ends. The CDR3 extends over 15 amino acids. Germline V gene data show CDR1 as SGDLS and CDR2 as YYNGEE. The CDR3 bases are TGTGCCAGCAGCGGAGAATCCAGCGGCTACAATGAGCAGTTCTTC. Translating it yields CASSGESSGYNEQFF.

The chain employs TRBV29-1 and TRBJ2-2, with TRBD2 matching 12 bases. The CDR3 has 16 residues. From germline, CDR1 is SQVTM and CDR2 ANQGSEA. The trim removed 4 bases at V and 5 bases at J, leaving 8 bases unmatched. As DNA, the CDR3 is TGCAGCGTTGCTGGACTAGCGGGAAGGGGAACCGGGGAGCTGTTTTTT. Translated, it gives CSVAGLAGRGTGELFF.

The rearrangement uses TRBV20-1 and TRBJ1-1; the D gene is possibly TRBD1 (6 bases). The germline CDR1 and CDR2 sequences are DFQATT and SNEGSKA (reference sequence). This CDR3 has 11 amino acids. V shed 7 bases and J shed 4 bases, with 10 bases lying between them. CDR3 bases: TGCAGTGTCCGCAGGGGCACTGAAGCTTTCTTT. It is translated as CSVRRGTEAFF.

V gene TRBV7-9 combines with J gene TRBJ2-1, with 15 positions matching TRBD2. The junction had 9 bases not matched to a gene; V was cut back by 5 bases and J by 7 bases. The CDR3 runs 17 residues. Germline V CDR1 and CDR2: SEHNR, FQNEAQ (reference sequence). CDR3 bases: TGTGCCAGCAGCGGGACTAGCGGGGGGAATAGGGGAAATGAGCAGTTCTTC. Translated: CASSGTSGGNRGNEQFF.

The V gene is TRBV29-1, the J gene TRBJ2-7, with D possibly called TRBD1 or TRBD2 (5 bases each). With 7 bases removed from V and 6 bases from J, the gap between germline ends came to 16 bases. There are 12 residues in the CDR3. Looked up from germline, CDR1 is SQVTM and CDR2 is ANQGSEA. This chain's CDR3 is CSAGAPPSEQYF. The CDR3 DNA is TGCAGCGCCGGGGCCCCACCCAGCGAGCAGTACTTC.

In this sample, this clone turned up once. V gene TRBV27 combines with J gene TRBJ2-7; 8 bases match TRBD1. CDR1 MNHEY and CDR2 SMNVEV come from the germline V gene (reference sequence). CDR3 length: 20 residues. V dropped 0 bases and J dropped 6; count of bases not matched to a gene: 22. CDR3 nucleotide sequence: TGTGCCAGCAGTTTATCGCAATTATTACCCCCCGGGACAGGTCTGATCGAGCAGTACTTC. Amino acid sequence: CASSLSQLLPPGTGLIEQYF.

V and J are TRBV5-1 and TRBJ2-7; perhaps TRBD1 as D (6 bases). V was trimmed by 1 base and J by 3 bases, leaving 14 bases between them. The CDR3 length is 15 residues. Germline V gives CDR1 SGHRS, CDR2 YFSETQ. In nucleotides, the CDR3 is TGCGCCAGCAGCTTGTTGGGACACGAAGGCTACGAGCAGTACTTC. Protein: CASSLLGHEGYEQYF.